The clone carrying this TCR beta chain appeared once. Its antigen remains unidentified. Only in-frame clones appear in the TCRdb table, and some are missing; sequencing was by immunoSEQ multiplex PCR. This sample carries approximately 120,000 clones, 95% to 96% of them seen once, and the ten largest clones take 1.7%. This sample is drawn from a study of cytomegalovirus exposure and HLA in healthy donors. The study's findings and limits: According to a later analysis, TCR clusters from the first cohort tended to co-occur in the roughly 120 validation repertoires. In vitro assays verified that a few CMV-associated chains recognized CMV antigens specifically. The classifier reportedly diagnosed cytomegalovirus status with high specificity and sensitivity.

Germline V CDR1 and CDR2: SGHRS, YFSETQ. There are 16 residues in the CDR3. The V end was cut by 0 bases, the J end by 0 bases, with 13 bases between. This clonotype was obtained from a man aged 18 to 35 in good health and CMV-seronegative. The chain joins TRBV5-1 to TRBJ2-7; D may be TRBD1 (5 bases). Sequencing was performed on PBMCs. The CDR3 nucleotides read TGCGCCAGCAGCTTGGAGTACCAGGGCAGCTCCTACGAGCAGTACTTC. Its protein is CASSLEYQGSSYEQYF.